Described below is a single T cell receptor (beta chain) sequence and its context. TCRdb's table, derived via immunoSEQ multiplex PCR, lists solely in-frame clones and lacks some. The sample yields tens of thousands of clones, 60% to 80% seen once. The data belong to a study of blood T cell repertoires in COVID-19. In the study overall: There were acute and convalescent COVID-19 samples, and they came from the United States, Italy and Spain. From T cells, B-cell-depleted T cells, or PBMCs came the material, which was cDNA or gDNA.

The CDR3 has 17 amino acids. The rearrangement links TRBV21-1 to TRBJ2-5; the table's D call, TRBD1, was not checked against the DNA. TRBV21-1 is marked as a pseudogene. The TCR sequence derives from a man aged 60 to 75 with acute or convalescent COVID-19. The sequenced material came from peripheral blood. CDR3 sequence reads: CASNPGFGTGGGETQYF. The CDR3 nucleotides read TGTGCCAGCAATCCCGGTTTTGGGACAGGGGGCGGTGAGACCCAGTACTTC.